The sample holds many counts of the clone carrying this T cell receptor (beta chain). The antigen is not known. The sample is drawn from a study of T cells in Graves' hyperthyroidism and ophthalmopathy. Regarding the study as a whole: The model made its ophthalmopathy prediction, and onset followed a median around 6.9 months later. Stable hyperthyroidism was separated from ophthalmopathy by a model based on 13 V-J features.

Trimming shortened V by 3 bases and J by 1 base, and 6 bases separated the two germline ends. This CDR3 is 13 amino acids long. Germline loops: CDR1 SGHTA, CDR2 FQGTGA. Uncontrolled infections, other autoimmune diseases, pregnancy or lactation led to exclusion of patients. PBMCs were collected from a 10 ml volume of fresh peripheral blood. Amplified TCR beta CDR3 regions derived from RNA transcripts. The TCR CDR3 was amplified in a first-round RT-PCR using the HTBI primer set. TCRdb independently ran MiXCR on the multiplex PCR reads; one entry per CDR3 protein. The data contain some 250,000 distinct CDR3 sequences, less than 15% of them singletons.

The V gene is TRBV7-3, the J gene TRBJ1-1; D is unclear. Sequenced: blood. The receptor was isolated from a woman in her forties with Graves' hyperthyroidism that later progressed to Graves' ophthalmopathy. The CDR3 loop is CASSLTPNTEAFF. The CDR3 nucleotides are TGTGCCAGCAGCTTGACGCCGAACACTGAAGCTTTCTTT.